The sequence of this T cell receptor (beta chain) was determined in a study of radiation and T cells in renal cell carcinoma. Time point noted: blood 4 weeks post-SBRT, at nephrectomy. Treatment given: 15 Gy SBRT to primary tumor, nephrectomy 4 weeks later. Trimming removed 4 bases at V and 5 bases at J, with 10 bases between. There are 13 residues in the CDR3. CDR1 is SGHNT, CDR2 YYREEE, per germline (reference sequence). Profiled with immunoSEQ multiplex PCR; TCRdb holds only in-frame clones, not every one. The data contain approximately 150,000 clones, 86% of them singletons. Study-wide points: Pretreatment tumor biopsies were lacking, so baseline clonotypes are unknown.

Comments on this clone: What it recognizes is unknown.

Sequencing was performed on blood, taken from a patient whose treatment included radiotherapy and nephrectomy. This TCR was recovered from a woman aged 45 to 65 with renal cell carcinoma. The V call is TRBV5-4, the J call TRBJ2-1; the D is unclear. CDR3 residues: CASSLDADNEQFF. In DNA form, the CDR3 reads TGTGCCAGCAGCCTCGACGCCGACAATGAGCAGTTCTTC. The whole variable domain, filled in from reference TRBV5-4 and TRBJ2-1, reads ETGVTQSPTHLIKTRGQQVTLRCSSQSGHNTVSWYQQALGQGPQFIFQYYREEENGRGNFPPRFSGLQFPNYSSELNVNALELDDSALYLCASSLDADNEQFFGPGTRLTVL.